A selection of T cell receptor beta chains follows, all from one sample in a study of shared clonotypes between healthy human individuals. This table comes from immunoSEQ multiplex PCR, and its TCRdb copy is limited to in-frame clones, with some not included. The sample gives a few hundred thousand clones, about 95% of which show up once; 0.11% is in the top ten. Sequenced sample: naive CD8+ T cells sorted from blood. These receptors were obtained from a woman aged 25 to 45 in good health. Both conserved end residues are part of each CDR3. The order of the fields is J gene, V gene, D gene, clone size, CDR3 DNA, CDR3 protein. The D gene is left open where the match is weak. Clone size appears in some rows only: once, few, many, or a class for an expanded clone.

J gene: TRBJ1-3; V gene: TRBV5-6; D gene: TRBD1; clone size: .; CDR3 DNA: TGTGCCAGCAGCAATGGACAGGACCTCTCTGGAAACACCATATATTTT; CDR3 protein: CASSNGQDLSGNTIYF
J gene: TRBJ2-7; V gene: TRBV7-8; D gene: .; clone size: few; CDR3 DNA: TGTGCCAGCAGCCTCGCAACCTTCTACGAGCAGTACTTC; CDR3 protein: CASSLATFYEQYF
J gene: TRBJ2-7; V gene: TRBV7-9; D gene: TRBD2; clone size: .; CDR3 DNA: TGTGCCAGCAGCTCCCGGACTAGCGGGACCTACGAGCAGTACTTC; CDR3 protein: CASSSRTSGTYEQYF
J gene: TRBJ2-3; V gene: TRBV7-9; D gene: .; clone size: once; CDR3 DNA: TGTGCCAGCAGCTTACTACCCCGGCAGTATTTT; CDR3 protein: CASSLLPRQYF
J gene: TRBJ2-1; V gene: TRBV29-1; D gene: TRBD1; clone size: .; CDR3 DNA: TGCAGCGTTGTTGGCAGGGGGTATGAGCAGTTCTTC; CDR3 protein: CSVVGRGYEQFF
J gene: TRBJ2-2; V gene: TRBV11-2; D gene: .; clone size: .; CDR3 DNA: TGTGCCAGCAGGGAGTTCATGGGGGAGCTGTTTTTT; CDR3 protein: CASREFMGELFF
J gene: TRBJ2-7; V gene: TRBV27; D gene: .; clone size: .; CDR3 DNA: TGTGCCAGCAGTTTAGACTACCTGGGGGGCGGCTACGAGCAGTACTTC; CDR3 protein: CASSLDYLGGGYEQYF
J gene: TRBJ1-3; V gene: TRBV9; D gene: TRBD1; clone size: once; CDR3 DNA: TGTGCCAGCAGCGCCTTACAGGGGGCCGGAAACACCATATATTTT; CDR3 protein: CASSALQGAGNTIYF
J gene: TRBJ2-2; V gene: TRBV4-1; D gene: TRBD1; clone size: .; CDR3 DNA: TGCGCCAGCAGCTCACGACAGGGGGCGAGGAACACCGGGGAGCTGTTTTTT; CDR3 protein: CASSSRQGARNTGELFF
J gene: TRBJ2-2; V gene: TRBV29-1; D gene: .; clone size: few; CDR3 DNA: TGCAGCGTTGATCTGCACGGGAGGAACACCGGGGAGCTGTTTTTT; CDR3 protein: CSVDLHGRNTGELFF
J gene: TRBJ1-1; V gene: TRBV10-2; D gene: .; clone size: .; CDR3 DNA: TGCGCCATCTGGGACGGATACACTGAAGCTTTCTTT; CDR3 protein: CAIWDGYTEAFF
J gene: TRBJ2-1; V gene: TRBV11-2; D gene: TRBD2; clone size: .; CDR3 DNA: TGTGCCAGCAGCTTAGGAGCGGGAGGGGCCTACAATGAGCAGTTCTTC; CDR3 protein: CASSLGAGGAYNEQFF
J gene: TRBJ1-2; V gene: TRBV19; D gene: TRBD1; clone size: .; CDR3 DNA: TGTGCCAGTAGTTCCGGGACAGTCTATGGCTACACCTTC; CDR3 protein: CASSSGTVYGYTF
J gene: TRBJ2-7; V gene: TRBV6-5; D gene: .; clone size: .; CDR3 DNA: TGTGCCAGCAGTTACTCTAGCGTCTACTACGAGCAGTACTTC; CDR3 protein: CASSYSSVYYEQYF
J gene: TRBJ2-7; V gene: TRBV21-1; D gene: .; clone size: .; CDR3 DNA: TGTGCCAGCAGCAAAGGGAGGAACAGACTAGCAGCCTACGAGCAGTACTTC; CDR3 protein: CASSKGRNRLAAYEQYF
J gene: TRBJ2-3; V gene: TRBV7-9; D gene: .; clone size: .; CDR3 DNA: TGTGCCAGCAGCGTGAGACTCGTCAACACAGATACGCAGTATTTT; CDR3 protein: CASSVRLVNTDTQYF
J gene: TRBJ2-7; V gene: TRBV4-1; D gene: .; clone size: .; CDR3 DNA: TGCGCCAGCAGCCAAGGACACGGAGGCGAGCAGTACTTC; CDR3 protein: CASSQGHGGEQYF
J gene: TRBJ2-7; V gene: TRBV10-3; D gene: .; clone size: .; CDR3 DNA: TGTGCCATCAGTGAGGGTCGAGGGGGAGAGCAGTACTTC; CDR3 protein: CAISEGRGGEQYF
J gene: TRBJ2-1; V gene: TRBV27; D gene: .; clone size: .; CDR3 DNA: TGTGCCAGCAGTTCGCAGGGTTTTAGCATTGGTGAGCAGTTCTTC; CDR3 protein: CASSSQGFSIGEQFF
J gene: TRBJ1-1; V gene: TRBV28; D gene: TRBD1; clone size: .; CDR3 DNA: TGTGCCAGCAGAACTACAGGGGGTAGAGACACTGAAGCTTTCTTT; CDR3 protein: CASRTTGGRDTEAFF
J gene: TRBJ1-2; V gene: TRBV5-4; D gene: .; clone size: .; CDR3 DNA: TGTGCCAGCAGCTTGGGCATGACCGGGGGAAAAGGCTACACCTTC; CDR3 protein: CASSLGMTGGKGYTF
J gene: TRBJ2-5; V gene: TRBV28; D gene: .; clone size: .; CDR3 DNA: TGTGCCAGCAGCAGGATCGGGACGGACTTGTTCGAGACCCAGTACTTC; CDR3 protein: CASSRIGTDLFETQYF
J gene: TRBJ2-7; V gene: TRBV27; D gene: TRBD1; clone size: .; CDR3 DNA: TGTGCCAGCAGTCCCGGGACAGGGGGGGACGAGCAGTACTTC; CDR3 protein: CASSPGTGGDEQYF
J gene: TRBJ1-4; V gene: TRBV7-9; D gene: .; clone size: .; CDR3 DNA: TGTGCCAGCAGCTTAGACATCGGTGGGGAAAAACTGTTTTTT; CDR3 protein: CASSLDIGGEKLFF
J gene: TRBJ1-4; V gene: TRBV5-8; D gene: .; clone size: once; CDR3 DNA: TGTGCCAGCAGCTTGTATAAACACGCTTCCGAAAAACTGTTTTTT; CDR3 protein: CASSLYKHASEKLFF
J gene: TRBJ2-5; V gene: TRBV28; D gene: TRBD1; clone size: .; CDR3 DNA: TGTGCCAGCGGTAGGGGGCATGAAGAGACCCAGTACTTC; CDR3 protein: CASGRGHEETQYF
J gene: TRBJ1-2; V gene: TRBV29-1; D gene: .; clone size: .; CDR3 DNA: TGCAGCGTTGTCGAAGCTTATGGCTACACCTTC; CDR3 protein: CSVVEAYGYTF
J gene: TRBJ2-1; V gene: TRBV27; D gene: .; clone size: .; CDR3 DNA: TGTGCCAGCACCCCCAACGAGTGGCCCAATGAGCAGTTCTTC; CDR3 protein: CASTPNEWPNEQFF
J gene: TRBJ2-7; V gene: TRBV5-6; D gene: .; clone size: .; CDR3 DNA: TGTGCCAGCAGCTTGAGTGCGAGGGAAACCCCGGGTGAGCAGTACTTC; CDR3 protein: CASSLSARETPGEQYF
J gene: TRBJ2-7; V gene: TRBV19; D gene: .; clone size: once; CDR3 DNA: TGTGCCAGTAGTATCGGGGGGCTCGAGCAGTACTTC; CDR3 protein: CASSIGGLEQYF
J gene: TRBJ1-2; V gene: TRBV27; D gene: TRBD1; clone size: .; CDR3 DNA: TGTGCCAGCAGTTTGGAGGGGGCTAAAGGCTACACCTTC; CDR3 protein: CASSLEGAKGYTF
J gene: TRBJ2-1; V gene: TRBV29-1; D gene: TRBD2; clone size: .; CDR3 DNA: TGCAGCGTTGTACTAGCGGGAGACAATGAGCAGTTCTTC; CDR3 protein: CSVVLAGDNEQFF
J gene: TRBJ2-1; V gene: TRBV5-1; D gene: .; clone size: once; CDR3 DNA: TGCGCCAGCAGCTTGGACGGGAGTACCTACAATGAGCAGTTCTTC; CDR3 protein: CASSLDGSTYNEQFF
J gene: TRBJ1-2; V gene: TRBV7-9; D gene: TRBD1; clone size: .; CDR3 DNA: TGTGCCAGCAGCTTGGGACAGGCCCCTTTAGGTGGCTACACCTTC; CDR3 protein: CASSLGQAPLGGYTF
J gene: TRBJ2-6; V gene: TRBV7-9; D gene: .; clone size: .; CDR3 DNA: TGTGCCAGCAGCCCGAGACTGGCCTCTGGGGCCAACGTCCTGACTTTC; CDR3 protein: CASSPRLASGANVLTF
J gene: TRBJ2-7; V gene: TRBV27; D gene: .; clone size: .; CDR3 DNA: TGTGCCAGCAGTTTCAGGGGCAGGGGCTACGAGCAGTACTTC; CDR3 protein: CASSFRGRGYEQYF
J gene: TRBJ2-2; V gene: TRBV23-1; D gene: .; clone size: .; CDR3 DNA: TGCGCCAGCAGTCAATCTAACCTGGACCGTCGGGCGAACACCGGGGAGCTGTTTTTT; CDR3 protein: CASSQSNLDRRANTGELFF
J gene: TRBJ2-1; V gene: TRBV29-1; D gene: TRBD2; clone size: .; CDR3 DNA: TGCAGCGTTGTAGGCGGGAGGGGGCATTACTCCTACAATGAGCAGTTCTTC; CDR3 protein: CSVVGGRGHYSYNEQFF
J gene: TRBJ2-7; V gene: TRBV19; D gene: .; clone size: .; CDR3 DNA: TGTGCCAGTAGTACGACATCTTACTCCTACGAGCAGTACTTC; CDR3 protein: CASSTTSYSYEQYF
J gene: TRBJ2-7; V gene: TRBV18; D gene: TRBD1; clone size: .; CDR3 DNA: TGTGCCAGCTCACCAGGGACAGGGAGCTCCTACGAGCAGTACTTC; CDR3 protein: CASSPGTGSSYEQYF
J gene: TRBJ2-3; V gene: TRBV19; D gene: .; clone size: .; CDR3 DNA: TGTGCCAGTAGTACGGGAATCCCTAGCACAGATACGCAGTATTTT; CDR3 protein: CASSTGIPSTDTQYF
J gene: TRBJ2-2; V gene: TRBV9; D gene: .; clone size: .; CDR3 DNA: TGTGCCAGCAGCGTAGGGTGGGAGAAGGTTAACACCGGGGAGCTGTTTTTT; CDR3 protein: CASSVGWEKVNTGELFF
J gene: TRBJ2-7; V gene: TRBV7-9; D gene: TRBD2; clone size: .; CDR3 DNA: TGTGCCAGCACCTTCGGCGGGAGCGTCTACGAGCAGTACTTC; CDR3 protein: CASTFGGSVYEQYF
J gene: TRBJ1-2; V gene: TRBV30; D gene: .; clone size: .; CDR3 DNA: TGTGCCTGGAGCCACGGAAACTATGGCTACACCTTC; CDR3 protein: CAWSHGNYGYTF
J gene: TRBJ2-1; V gene: TRBV5-6; D gene: .; clone size: .; CDR3 DNA: TGTGCCAGCAGCTTATGGGCCGCGTTAAACAATGAGCAGTTCTTC; CDR3 protein: CASSLWAALNNEQFF
J gene: TRBJ2-1; V gene: TRBV7-2; D gene: .; clone size: .; CDR3 DNA: TGTGCCAGCAGCTTATTAGGGATGGCCTACAATGAGCAGTTCTTC; CDR3 protein: CASSLLGMAYNEQFF